The clone carrying this T cell receptor (beta chain) was seen ten or more times. The antigen is undetermined. CDR3 length: 16 amino acids. Deletions cut 0 bases from V and 7 bases from J, with 18 bases between. CDR1 and CDR2 (germline): MGHRA, YSYEKL. This entry comes from a study of molecular identifiers for immune sequencing clone quantification. Whole-study results and caveats: It was shown that clones above 20 RNA copies held over 97% of effector molecules, but under 1% in naive cells.

Investigators produced naive CD8 libraries from roughly 20,000 to 1,000,000 sorted cells, drawing on 10%, 30% or 50% RNA. Naive CD8 T cells underwent sorting with the CD8+CD4-CCR7+CD45RA+ definition. TCRdb recomputed calls from the PCR reads with MiXCR, one row per CDR3 protein. Of about 640,000 distinct CDR3 sequences listed, just under 20% are singletons. This chain links TRBV4-1 with TRBJ1-2; D gene ambiguous. The sequencing input was naive CD8+ T cells from blood, with Jurkat cell RNA spiked in. Subset indicated: FACS-sorted CD8+CD4-CCR7+CD45RA+ naive T cells. The sequence was collected from a human donor in good health. Some libraries in this study had Jurkat cell RNA spiked in. CDR3 protein: CASSQDSEGVGGGYTF. CDR3 DNA: TGCGCCAGCAGCCAAGATTCCGAGGGTGTAGGTGGTGGCTACACCTTC.